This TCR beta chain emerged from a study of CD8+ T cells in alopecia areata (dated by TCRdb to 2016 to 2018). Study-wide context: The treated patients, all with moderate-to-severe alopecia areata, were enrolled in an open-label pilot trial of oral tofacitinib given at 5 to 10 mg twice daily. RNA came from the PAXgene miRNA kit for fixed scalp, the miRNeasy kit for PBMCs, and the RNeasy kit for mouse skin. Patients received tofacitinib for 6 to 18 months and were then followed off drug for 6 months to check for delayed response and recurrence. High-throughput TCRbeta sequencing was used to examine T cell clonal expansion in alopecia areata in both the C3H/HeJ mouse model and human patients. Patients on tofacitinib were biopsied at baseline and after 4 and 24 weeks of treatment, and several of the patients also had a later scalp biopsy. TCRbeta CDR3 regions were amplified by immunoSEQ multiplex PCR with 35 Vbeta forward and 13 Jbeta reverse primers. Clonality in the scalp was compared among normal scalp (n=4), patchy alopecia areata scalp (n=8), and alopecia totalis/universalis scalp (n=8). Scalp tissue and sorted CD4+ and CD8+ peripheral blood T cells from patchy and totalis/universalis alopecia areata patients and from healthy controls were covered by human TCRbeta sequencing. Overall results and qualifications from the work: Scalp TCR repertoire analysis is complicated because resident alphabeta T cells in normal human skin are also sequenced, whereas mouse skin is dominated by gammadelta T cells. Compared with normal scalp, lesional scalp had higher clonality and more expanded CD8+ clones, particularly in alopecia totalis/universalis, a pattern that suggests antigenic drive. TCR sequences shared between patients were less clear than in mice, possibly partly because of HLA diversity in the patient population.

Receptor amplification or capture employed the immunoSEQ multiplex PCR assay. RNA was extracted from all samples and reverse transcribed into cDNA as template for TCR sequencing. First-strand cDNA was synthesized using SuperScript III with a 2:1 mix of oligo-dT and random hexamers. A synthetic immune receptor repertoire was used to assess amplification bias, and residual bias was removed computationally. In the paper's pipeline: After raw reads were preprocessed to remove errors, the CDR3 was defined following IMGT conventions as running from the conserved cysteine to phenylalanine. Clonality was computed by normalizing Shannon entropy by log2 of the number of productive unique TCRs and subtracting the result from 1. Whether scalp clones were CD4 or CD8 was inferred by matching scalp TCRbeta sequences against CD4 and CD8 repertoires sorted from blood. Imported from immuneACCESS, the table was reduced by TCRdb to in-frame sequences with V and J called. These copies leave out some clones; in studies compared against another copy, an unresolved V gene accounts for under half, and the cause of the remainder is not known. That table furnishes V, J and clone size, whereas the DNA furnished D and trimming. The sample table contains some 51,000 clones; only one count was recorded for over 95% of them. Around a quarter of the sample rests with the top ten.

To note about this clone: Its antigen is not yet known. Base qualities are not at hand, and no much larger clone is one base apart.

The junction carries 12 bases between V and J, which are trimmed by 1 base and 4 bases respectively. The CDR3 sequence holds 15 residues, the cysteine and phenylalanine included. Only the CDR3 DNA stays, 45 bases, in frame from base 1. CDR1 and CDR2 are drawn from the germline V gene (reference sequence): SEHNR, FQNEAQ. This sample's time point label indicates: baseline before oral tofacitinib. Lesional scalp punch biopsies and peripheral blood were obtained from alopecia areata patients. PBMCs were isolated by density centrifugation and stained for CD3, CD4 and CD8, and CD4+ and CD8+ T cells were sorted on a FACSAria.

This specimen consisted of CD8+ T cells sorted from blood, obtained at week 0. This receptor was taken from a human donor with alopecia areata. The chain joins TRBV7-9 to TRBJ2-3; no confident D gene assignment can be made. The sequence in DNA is TGTGCCAGCAGCTTAGGATCTTCGTCGGCAGATACGCAGTATTTT. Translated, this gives CASSLGSSSADTQYF. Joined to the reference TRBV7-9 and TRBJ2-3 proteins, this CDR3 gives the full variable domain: DTGVSQNPRHKITKRGQNVTFRCDPISEHNRLYWYRQTLGQGPEFLTYFQNEAQLEKSRLLSDRFSAERPKGSFSTLEIQRTEQGDSAMYLCASSLGSSSADTQYFGPGTRLTVL.